Following are 2 T cell receptor beta chains from one sample sequenced in a study of blood T cell repertoires in COVID-19. TCRdb's copy holds only in-frame clones and misses some; the assay was immunoSEQ multiplex PCR. The sample contains roughly 200,000 clones, less than 90% of which appear only once. The sample was peripheral blood. The receptor set was obtained from a woman over 75 with active or convalescent COVID-19.

V usage is TRBV28 and J usage is TRBJ2-1, with 8 positions matching TRBD2. The CDR3 has 14 residues. With V trimmed by 9 bases and J by 1 base, 5 bases remained unmatched. Per germline, CDR1 MDHEN and CDR2 SYDVKM. The CDR3 spells CASTGGGSYNEQFF. The CDR3 DNA follows: TGTGCCAGTACCGGCGGGGGGTCCTACAATGAGCAGTTCTTC.

In its sample, this clone was seen once. The chain joins TRBV7-2 to TRBJ2-5; D may be TRBD1 (6 bases). Germline V gene data show CDR1 as SGHTA and CDR2 as FQGNSA. CDR3 length: 12 residues. The V end lost 1 base, the J end lost 6 bases, and 6 bases lay between the germline ends. CDR3 DNA sequence: TGTGCCAGCAGCTTAGGGGGGCAGACCCAGTACTTC. It codes for CASSLGGQTQYF. Full variable domain (outside the CDR3, taken from reference TRBV7-2 and TRBJ2-5): GAGVSQSPSNKVTEKGKDVELRCDPISGHTALYWYRQSLGQGLEFLIYFQGNSAPDKSGLPSDRFSAERTGGSVSTLTIQRTQQEDSAVYLCASSLGGQTQYFGPGTRLLVL.